The rows below give T cell receptor beta chains drawn from one sample of a study of radiation and T cells in renal cell carcinoma. The table came from immunoSEQ multiplex PCR; TCRdb's copy has only in-frame clones and leaves some out. This sample has some 150,000 clones, with approximately 90% found just once. This specimen was blood, taken from a patient whose treatment included radiotherapy and nephrectomy. Receptor source: a woman aged 45-60 years with renal cell carcinoma. Both conserved end residues are trimmed from each CDR3.

v_call cdr3_aa
TRBV30 AWSASYEQY
TRBV4-1 ASSQGRSGTEAF
TRBV6-1 ASTLTGTGGYEQY
TRBV10-1 ASSEGPRGNTQY
TRBV30 AWSAPGQAATNEKLF
TRBV7-2 ASSLSNGQGDYT
TRBV9 ASSASLGNTDTQY
TRBV18 ASSPAPGLGRSYEQY
TRBV5-1 ASSLVGGHGNTIY
TRBV10-3 AISELGRPEADEKLF
TRBV4-3 ASSLMINQPQH
TRBV10-3 AISDFGKTEAF
TRBV7-9 ASSPDTTPDTEAF
TRBV29-1 SVEEGGAKDTQY
TRBV6-1 ASSEARYSGGGGYT
TRBV2 ASSTGTNLVTDTQY
TRBV6-5 ASSYSPGQETQY
TRBV5-4 ASKAGGTGYNEQF
TRBV18 ASSPRTRDGYT
TRBV10-2 ASSEVYATNEKLF
TRBV11-3 ASSLGTSGWETQY
TRBV19 ASSSTGDTEAF
TRBV29-1 SVVGLADRGNEQF
TRBV7-3 ASSLHTQGNTEAF
TRBV11-2 ASSQRGDGRAF
TRBV5-1 ASSSQGARTEAF
TRBV13 ASSPGQGINYGYT
TRBV6-6 ASSSWAGGKDEQF
TRBV29-1 SVDGLAARRETQY
TRBV6-1 ASSGSSGGYNEQF
TRBV6-5 ASSYSSLYGYT
TRBV16 ASSQSPGGAREQY
TRBV10-1 ASSRNTGGTEQF
TRBV19 ASSKDRANYGYT
TRBV4-1 ASSQLGAPGTDTQY
TRBV18 ASSPTLNTEAF
TRBV5-1 ASSSGTPFYEQY
TRBV19 ASTGDRASGSGNTIY
TRBV7-9 ASSSREGLGYT
TRBV6-5 ASSRGTDNQPQH
TRBV11-1 ASSPRSDRGLTEAF
TRBV6-6 ASSYSLAGGQETQY
TRBV5-1 ASSLEEYTGELF
TRBV6-5 ASSYTGYEQY
TRBV4-3 ASSQDGGNTGELF
TRBV7-3 ASSSGQGVNEQY
TRBV5-1 ASSVGPLGASNSPLH
TRBV14 ASSRQRLSARETQY
TRBV6-1 ANGDSSGNTIY
TRBV6-6 ASSTLRAGVTEAF